These T cell receptor beta chains were read from a single sample in a study of T-cell memory formation after mild COVID-19. TCRdb independently ran MiXCR on the 5' RACE reads; one entry per CDR3 protein. There are around 200,000 distinct CDR3 sequences in the sample; around a fifth occur only once, and roughly 23% lies in the top ten. What was sequenced was PBMCs or a T cell subset sorted from them (not recorded which). The receptor source for this set is an adult woman who had mild COVID-19 (a few samples of this study predate the infection). Cell type and time point are not known. Each CDR3 is given without its conserved first and last residue. Each record gives: J gene, V gene, CDR3 protein.

TRBJ2-7	TRBV25-1	ASRGEDYSVEQY
TRBJ2-1	TRBV5-1	ASSLSSGGLSSYNEQF
TRBJ1-1	TRBV20-1	SARDEQGHYTEAF
TRBJ2-2	TRBV28	ASSLLARTGELF
TRBJ1-1	TRBV11-1	ASIMGQGFFSEAF
TRBJ1-2	TRBV4-2	ASSPRVNYGYT
TRBJ1-1	TRBV19	ASIYGTEAF
TRBJ1-1	TRBV7-9	ASSLGNMNTEAF
TRBJ2-3	TRBV4-1	ASSQELDTQY
TRBJ2-5	TRBV7-2	ASSMTGWDLQETQY
TRBJ2-7	TRBV10-3	AISGQGADYEQY
TRBJ1-1	TRBV10-3	AISGGDRGNTEAF
TRBJ2-1	TRBV7-3	ASSHSGGALGEQF
TRBJ2-5	TRBV5-5	ASSLTSGRRETQY
TRBJ2-1	TRBV24-1	ATSVGSEQF
TRBJ2-2	TRBV20-1	SASSGGARDTGELF
TRBJ2-3	TRBV5-1	ASSLAASGGRTDTQY
TRBJ2-5	TRBV4-1	ASRGADQETQY
TRBJ2-1	TRBV7-9	ASSYQGSNEQF
TRBJ2-3	TRBV20-1	SARDPDPGLVADTQY
TRBJ2-1	TRBV7-9	ASSVMGQLLQNEQF
TRBJ2-1	TRBV7-9	ASSSRPVLSSYNEQF
TRBJ2-7	TRBV30	AWDRPSGEQY
TRBJ1-2	TRBV7-9	ASSHPPRGPSYGYT
TRBJ2-2	TRBV9	ASSVAGTDNTGELF
TRBJ2-1	TRBV6-5	ASSQDGSSYNEQF
TRBJ1-1	TRBV4-3	ASSATGENTEAF
TRBJ2-7	TRBV4-3	ASSQEDRSSSYEQY
TRBJ1-2	TRBV5-1	ASSFRGAVDGYT
TRBJ2-1	TRBV19	ASSIAGGAYNEQF
TRBJ1-1	TRBV7-9	ASSQRTENTEAF
TRBJ2-2	TRBV15	ATSPPRGRETGELF
TRBJ2-1	TRBV12-5	ASGPLGSVQF
TRBJ2-7	TRBV7-9	ASSPGGRHYEQY
TRBJ2-1	TRBV7-9	ASSFEGHNEQF
TRBJ2-5	TRBV4-1	ASSQTRSETQY
TRBJ2-5	TRBV6-2/TRBV6-3	ASSYGQFHGETQY
TRBJ2-4	TRBV7-9	ASSRTGVAKNIQY
TRBJ2-7	TRBV27	ASSPYWDRGHEQY
TRBJ2-5	TRBV5-1	ASSLDRGYETQY
TRBJ1-1	TRBV27	ASSLGTTGLTNTEAF
TRBJ2-7	TRBV5-1	ASSLLSGRAYEQY
TRBJ2-1	TRBV11-3	ASSGRLAGAFDEQF
TRBJ2-1	TRBV7-9	ASSPPSGRTYNEQF
TRBJ2-7	TRBV5-5	ASSLVRRVDYYEQY
TRBJ1-1	TRBV18	ASSPPGGTEAF
TRBJ2-2	TRBV7-9	ASSPAGGDGELF
TRBJ2-1	TRBV29-1	SVKGEAGTSGDPSYNEQF
TRBJ2-1	TRBV5-1	ASSLHSGGTYNEQF
TRBJ1-6	TRBV5-1	ASSLDNSPLH
TRBJ2-1	TRBV20-1	SARVDGGGSYNEQF
TRBJ2-3	TRBV7-2	ASSYPTSRMDTQY
TRBJ2-2	TRBV12-3/TRBV12-4	ASGITSTGELF
TRBJ2-1	TRBV20-1	SATPPLGVYNEQF
TRBJ2-1	TRBV30	AFGLEDNEQF